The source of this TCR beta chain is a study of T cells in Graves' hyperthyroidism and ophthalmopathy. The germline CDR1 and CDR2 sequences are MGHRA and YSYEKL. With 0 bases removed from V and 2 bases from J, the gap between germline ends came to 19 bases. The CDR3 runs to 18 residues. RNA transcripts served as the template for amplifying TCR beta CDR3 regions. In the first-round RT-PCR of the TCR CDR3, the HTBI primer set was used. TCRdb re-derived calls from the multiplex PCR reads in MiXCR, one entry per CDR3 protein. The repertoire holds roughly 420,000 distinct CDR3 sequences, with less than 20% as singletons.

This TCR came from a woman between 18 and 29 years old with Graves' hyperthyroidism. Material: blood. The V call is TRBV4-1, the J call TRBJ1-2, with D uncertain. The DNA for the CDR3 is TGCGCCAGCAGCCAAGATCTTCCCCTTGGACGCTTAAACTATGGCTACACCTTC. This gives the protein CASSQDLPLGRLNYGYTF.